The sequence of this TCR beta chain was determined in a study of blood T cell repertoires in COVID-19. As for the study in general: Acute and convalescent COVID-19 specimens originated in the United States, Italy and Spain. The analysed material was cDNA or gDNA that came from T cells, B-cell-depleted T cells, or PBMCs.

Per the authors' pipeline: Researchers report that nucleated cell counts were estimated from reference gene primer amplification. TCRdb keeps only in-frame clones here, not all; method: immunoSEQ multiplex PCR. The DNA gave D and trimming, while V, J and clone size come from that table. Found here are more than 150,000 clones, about 86% of them singletons; the top ten hold roughly 8.2%. J lost 6 bases, V lost 6 bases, and 0 bases had no gene match. The CDR3 runs 12 residues. Germline lookup yields CDR1 KGHDR and CDR2 SFDVKD. Sequences were obtained from peripheral blood. This clonotype originated in a man aged 55-75 years with acute or convalescent COVID-19. The chain employs TRBV24-1 and TRBJ2-2; 7 bases fit TRBD1. The CDR3 sequence is CATSTGAGELFF. In DNA form, the CDR3 reads TGTGCCACCAGTACAGGGGCCGGGGAGCTGTTTTTT.